This T cell receptor beta chain was sequenced during a study of shared clonotypes between healthy human individuals. The CDR3 consists of 14 residues. With V trimmed by 3 bases and J by 4 bases, 8 bases remained unmatched. The germline V gene encodes CDR1 GTSNPN and CDR2 SVGIG (reference sequence). From CD4+ cells came CD45RA+ naive and CD45RA-negative memory subsets. Some clones are missing from TCRdb's copy, which holds only in-frame ones; the method was immunoSEQ multiplex PCR. The table has 1.4 million to 1.5 million clones, roughly 96% seen once. This sequence joins TRBV30 and TRBJ2-7; 8 bases map to TRBD1. This receptor was identified in a man aged 25-45 years in good health. The sequenced sample was naive CD4+ T cells sorted from blood. Subset here: CD45RA+ positively selected. The chain's CDR3 is CAWRPGGASYEQYF. The CDR3 nucleotides read TGTGCCTGGAGGCCAGGGGGCGCGTCGTACGAGCAGTACTTC.